This T cell receptor (beta chain) was profiled in a study of beta chain features in type 1 diabetes (dated by TCRdb to between 2017 and 2018). Notes on the research overall: Patients and healthy donors did not differ in mean age, gender distribution, total cell number or subset yield. Across all samples, about 110 million sorted cells were examined, and cell number per subset correlated strongly with RNA yield. The study compared the TCRB repertoires of sorted circulating CD4+ T cell subsets in recently diagnosed type 1 diabetes patients with those in matched healthy donors. Whereas all 30 or so donors provided naive and central memory subsets, regulatory and stem cell-like memory subsets were isolated from just 8 patients and about eight healthy donors. Overall study outcomes, separate from this receptor: Fewer insertions and more nucleotide deletions at VDJ recombination sites were observed in patients with type 1 diabetes, implying thymic rearrangement abnormalities. Because cDNA was sequenced instead of genomic DNA, highly expressing activated cells could be over-represented, though the groups showed no difference in activation or CD3 levels. Because the HLA sub-analyses included only small numbers of individuals, any influence of HLA type on TCRB rearrangement was left unresolved. Type 1 diabetes patients showed a moderate but significant shortening of TCRB CDR3 length in all four CD4+ subsets. The naive, central memory and regulatory TCRB repertoires appeared to resemble one another more closely among patients than among healthy donors. PCR might favor shorter templates, but patient and control samples were amplified and corrected together, so any skew would affect both groups equally.

The CDR3 starts with the cysteine, ends with the phenylalanine, and has 13 residues. The entry retains the CDR3 DNA only, 39 bases that are in frame from base 1. CDR1 and CDR2 are drawn from the germline V gene (reference sequence): GTSNPN, SVGIG. V is shortened by 2 bases, J by 7 bases, and the region joining them spans 14 bases. Each donor gave one peripheral blood draw, approximately 110 mL on average, collected into heparinised tubes. A BD FACSAria II and a panel including CD45RO, CCR7, CD25, CD127, CD95 and CD27 were used to sort naive, central memory, regulatory and stem cell-like memory CD4+ T cells. All sorted populations exceeded 98% purity. Right away, PBMCs were isolated by Lymphoprep density gradient centrifugation and were stained directly, with no culture step. Samples were stained and sorted in pairs, with one healthy donor and one patient per experiment, so that batch effects were minimized.

A note on this clone: Its antigen remains unidentified. The record has no base qualities; no much larger clone is one base away.

The entire isolated RNA was reverse transcribed using the High Capacity cDNA Reverse Transcription Kit, and thus expressed TCRB transcripts were sequenced. Deep immunoSEQ sequencing was applied to naive, central memory and regulatory T cell samples, giving an average of roughly 3.5 million total reads per sample. Sorted cells were lysed in RLT buffer and RNA was extracted with DNase-treated RNeasy Micro or Mini kits, depending on cell number. To prevent cross-contamination, every cell subset was processed on its own, while patient and healthy donor samples were processed together. Using the immunoSEQ multiplex PCR, TCRB sequences were amplified from cDNA into 87-bp fragments spanning the CDR3 region. The amplicons were sequenced using the Illumina HiSeq platform. Under the source paper's analysis protocol: Synthetic template baselines were used to correct PCR bias computationally, reads within Hamming distance 2 were collapsed, and singletons that could not be merged were discarded. Reads were aligned against IMGT so that V, D and J genes, CDR3 length and insertions or deletions at six rearrangement sites could be assigned. Within each subset, clonotype counts were normalized to the number of sorted cells before true diversity and Gini coefficients were calculated with the tcR R package. The overlap coefficient, calculated on TCRB nucleotide sequences, was used to quantify repertoire sharing. Out-of-frame TCRB sequences from naive cells were analyzed to stand in for the pre-selection repertoire. TCRdb retrieved this table from immuneACCESS and kept in-frame rearrangements only. Not all clones are present; in checked studies, unresolved V genes account for under half, and no reason is known for the remainder. The DNA was the basis for D and trimming; V, J and clone size are from that table. A total of around 340,000 clones appear in this sample, 15% to 20% of them only once. The ten largest clones represent under 0.05% of the sample.

This receptor was identified in a young woman in good health. The sequencing sample was made of naive CD4+ T cells from blood. The label giving this sample's cell subset or site can be read as: true naive CD4+ T cells. The chain is assembled from TRBV30 and TRBJ1-1; TRBD1 is a possible D gene, resting on 6 matching bases. The CDR3 in this case is CAWSRQGGGEAFF. The bases read TGTGCCTGGAGTCGGCAGGGAGGGGGTGAAGCTTTCTTT.